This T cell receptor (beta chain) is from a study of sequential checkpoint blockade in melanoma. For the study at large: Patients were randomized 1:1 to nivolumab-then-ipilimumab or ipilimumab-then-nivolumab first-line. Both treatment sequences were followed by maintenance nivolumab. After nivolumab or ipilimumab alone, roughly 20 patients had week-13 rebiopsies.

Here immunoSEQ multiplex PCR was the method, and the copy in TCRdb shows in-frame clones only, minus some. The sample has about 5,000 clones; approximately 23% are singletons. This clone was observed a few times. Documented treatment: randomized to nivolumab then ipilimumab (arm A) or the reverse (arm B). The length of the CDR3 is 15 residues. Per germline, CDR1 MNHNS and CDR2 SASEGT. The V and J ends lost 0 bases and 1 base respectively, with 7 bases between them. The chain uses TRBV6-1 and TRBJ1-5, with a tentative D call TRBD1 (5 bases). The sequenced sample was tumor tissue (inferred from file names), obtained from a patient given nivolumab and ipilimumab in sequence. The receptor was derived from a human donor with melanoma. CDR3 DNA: TGTGCCAGCAGTGAAGCGGGGGGGAGCAATCAGCCCCAGCATTTT. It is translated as CASSEAGGSNQPQHF.